A selection of T cell receptor beta chains follows, all from one sample in a study of Ad26.COV2.S vaccination and SARS-CoV-2 variants. Here immunoSEQ multiplex PCR was the method, and the copy in TCRdb shows in-frame clones only, minus some. Counted here are some 300,000 clones, about 82% occurring once; the ten biggest clones make up 1.9%. Sample: peripheral blood, taken in a trial of Ad26.COV2.S vaccine versus placebo. The origin of the receptors is a person between 18 and 65 years old who received the Ad26.COV2.S COVID-19 vaccine or a placebo. CDR3s include the opening cysteine and the closing phenylalanine or tryptophan. D genes are given only for firm matches. Size is omitted from some rows. Given values are once, few, many or a class for expanded clones.

v_call	clone_size	j_call	d_call	cdr3_aa	cdr3_nt
TRBV6-5	-	TRBJ2-2	-	CASSYRLGEDGELFF	TGTGCCAGCAGTTATAGGCTCGGGGAGGACGGGGAGCTGTTTTTT
TRBV9	-	TRBJ1-3	-	CASSVARGRATGNTIYF	TGTGCCAGCAGCGTAGCCCGGGGCAGAGCGACGGGAAACACCATATATTTT
TRBV5-1	-	TRBJ2-3	-	CASSTAAGDTQYF	TGCGCCAGCAGCACGGCGGCGGGAGATACGCAGTATTTT
TRBV7-2	-	TRBJ1-1	-	CASSLALAGAYTEAFF	TGTGCCAGCAGCTTAGCCTTGGCAGGGGCTTACACTGAAGCTTTCTTT
TRBV7-2	once	TRBJ2-7	TRBD2	CASSPGWTSNEQYF	TGTGCCAGCAGCCCAGGTTGGACTAGCAACGAGCAGTACTTC
TRBV4-2	-	TRBJ2-3	TRBD2	CASSHSGTSGAPDTQYF	TGTGCCAGCAGCCATTCGGGGACTAGCGGGGCCCCAGATACGCAGTATTTT
TRBV3-1/TRBV3-2	-	TRBJ1-3	-	CASSSRGFSSGNTIYF	TGTGCCAGCAGCTCCCGGGGGTTCTCCTCTGGAAACACCATATATTTT
TRBV12-3/TRBV12-4	-	TRBJ1-1	-	CASSHGQRTEAFF	TGTGCCAGCAGTCACGGACAGAGGACTGAAGCTTTCTTT
TRBV6-5	-	TRBJ2-5	TRBD1	CASISGTGGETQYF	TGTGCCAGCATTTCCGGGACAGGGGGAGAGACCCAGTACTTC
TRBV29-1	-	TRBJ2-3	-	CSSDTDTQYF	TGCAGCTCAGACACAGATACGCAGTATTTT
TRBV27	-	TRBJ2-2	-	CASSLRAVLGEGELFF	TGTGCCAGCAGTTTAAGGGCTGTTTTGGGGGAGGGGGAGCTGTTTTTT
TRBV7-8	-	TRBJ2-7	TRBD1	CASSLAPTGAYEQYF	TGTGCCAGCAGCTTAGCGCCGACAGGGGCCTACGAGCAGTACTTC
TRBV6-5	few	TRBJ2-7	-	CASSHPGGSYEQYF	TGTGCCAGCAGTCACCCCGGAGGCTCCTACGAGCAGTACTTC
TRBV4-1	-	TRBJ1-1	-	CASSPWGFVLGGDTEAFF	TGCGCCAGCAGCCCGTGGGGTTTCGTTCTCGGAGGGGACACTGAAGCTTTCTTT
TRBV2	-	TRBJ2-7	-	CASSANPGRTYEQYF	TGTGCCAGCAGCGCTAACCCGGGACGGACCTACGAGCAGTACTTC
TRBV5-1	-	TRBJ1-2	TRBD1	CASSLAGQDHYGYTF	TGCGCCAGCAGCTTGGCCGGACAGGATCACTATGGCTACACCTTC
TRBV9	-	TRBJ1-2	-	CASSVESREGYGYTF	TGTGCCAGCAGCGTAGAGAGCAGGGAGGGCTATGGCTACACCTTC
TRBV11-2	-	TRBJ1-1	-	CASSLGTAYTEAFF	TGTGCCAGCAGCTTAGGGACAGCCTACACTGAAGCTTTCTTT
TRBV6-6	once	TRBJ1-3	-	CASSPFRDTPGNTIYF	TGTGCCAGCAGTCCATTCCGGGACACTCCTGGAAACACCATATATTTT
TRBV18	-	TRBJ1-6	-	CASSPDGGASGSPLHF	TGTGCCAGCTCACCAGACGGGGGGGCGAGTGGTTCACCCCTCCACTTT